Presented here are 21 T cell receptor beta chains from one specimen sequenced in a study of shared clonotypes between healthy human individuals. The naive CD8 fraction comprised CD45RO-negative cells positively selected for CCR7 and excluded terminally differentiated effector memory CD45RA+ cells. The method was immunoSEQ multiplex PCR; TCRdb's version includes in-frame clones alone and lacks a portion of them. The data contain around 2,000,000 clones, about 93% of them singletons. The specimen sequenced was naive CD8+ T cells from PBMCs. The source of these receptors is a man aged 18 to 30 in good health. Some clones in this sample may be carry-over from other donors' samples.

V is TRBV12-5 and J is TRBJ2-1; D remains unclear. Germline V gene sequence: CDR1 LGHNT, CDR2 FRNRAP. CDR3 length: 15 residues. V was cut by 5 bases and J by 0 bases, with 11 bases left in between. The CDR3 coding sequence is TGTGCTAGTGGTCCGACTGAAAGCTCCTACAATGAGCAGTTCTTC. Residues: CASGPTESSYNEQFF.

The J gene is TRBJ1-1, the V gene TRBV9; D gene uncertain. Germline V gives CDR1 SGDLS, CDR2 YYNGEE. Trimming shortened V by 0 bases and J by 1 base, and 7 bases separated the two germline ends. The CDR3 runs to 14 residues. Written as DNA, the CDR3 is TGTGCCAGCAGCGTAGAGCCGAAGAACACTGAAGCTTTCTTT. Protein: CASSVEPKNTEAFF.

V usage is TRBV6-6 and J usage is TRBJ1-4; D gene ambiguous. V was cut by 6 bases and J by 0 bases, with 11 bases left in between. This CDR3 contains 15 residues. In germline, CDR1 is MNHNY, CDR2 SVGAGI (reference sequence). CDR3 DNA sequence: TGTGCCAGCAGCCCGCGGAAGACAACTAATGAAAAACTGTTTTTT. It is translated as CASSPRKTTNEKLFF.

This sequence joins TRBV10-3 and TRBJ2-1; 7 bases fit TRBD2. The germline V gene has CDR1 ENHRY and CDR2 SYGVKD. The CDR3 is 19 residues long. The trim removed 8 bases at V and 3 bases at J, leaving 22 bases unmatched. CDR3 sequence reads: CAIGLRRLAEAPYYNEQFF. CDR3 nucleotides: TGTGCCATCGGCCTTAGACGTCTAGCGGAGGCCCCTTACTACAATGAGCAGTTCTTC.

This clone was counted once. V gene TRBV7-9 combines with J gene TRBJ2-1; D is unresolved. V gave up 5 bases and J gave up 8 bases, with 10 bases separating them. The CDR3 sequence is 12 residues long. From germline, CDR1 is SEHNR and CDR2 FQNEAQ (reference sequence). The CDR3 sequence is CASSPHLDEQFF. CDR3 DNA sequence: TGTGCCAGCAGCCCTCATTTGGATGAGCAGTTCTTC.

The chain employs TRBV6-5 and TRBJ2-5; D unresolved. Germline loops: CDR1 MNHEY, CDR2 SVGAGI. Trimming left V 6 bases short and J 5 bases short, with 16 bases between. This CDR3 region has 14 residues. CDR3 sequence reads: CASRKEVFGETQYF. CDR3 nucleotide sequence: TGTGCCAGCAGGAAAGAAGTGTTCGGGGAGACCCAGTACTTC.

The V gene is TRBV19, the J gene TRBJ1-4, with 8 bases aligning to TRBD1. V lost 1 base and J lost 4; bases outside the gene matches: 5. The CDR3 sequence is 16 residues long. Germline CDR1 is LNHDA and CDR2 is SQIVND (reference sequence). CDR3: CASSIGTGWFNEKLFF. DNA for the CDR3: TGTGCCAGTAGTATAGGGACAGGGTGGTTTAATGAAAAACTGTTTTTT.

V usage is TRBV19 and J usage is TRBJ1-2; D call uncertain. The germline CDR1 and CDR2 sequences are LNHDA and SQIVND (reference sequence). V lost 8 bases, J lost 4 bases, and 11 bases lay in between. The CDR3 totals 12 residues. Written as DNA, the CDR3 is TGTGCCAGTTATAGGGTCCTCTATGGCTACACCTTC. Amino acids: CASYRVLYGYTF.

This clone showed up just a few times. Other DNA sequences of this sample code for an identical CDR3. V usage is TRBV10-3 and J usage is TRBJ1-1, with a tentative D call TRBD1 (5 bases). The germline V gene encodes CDR1 ENHRY and CDR2 SYGVKD. The CDR3 sequence is 12 residues long. The germline V and J ends were trimmed by 2 bases and 6 bases, with 7 bases remaining between them. In DNA form, the CDR3 reads TGTGCCATCAGTGAGGGGGGTCCTGAAGCTTTCTTT. Protein sequence: CAISEGGPEAFF.

This chain connects TRBV5-1 to TRBJ2-7, with TRBD2 identical over 15 bases. This CDR3 is built from 17 residues. CDR1 is SGHRS and CDR2 is YFSETQ in the germline V gene. Unmatched junction bases numbered 8, after V lost 5 bases and J lost 2 bases. This CDR3 is CASRPGLAGGDTYEQYF. The CDR3 bases are TGCGCCAGCAGGCCTGGACTAGCGGGAGGGGATACCTACGAGCAGTACTTC.

This rearrangement joins TRBV7-8 to TRBJ1-3; D is unclear. The CDR3 consists of 16 residues. The germline V and J ends were trimmed by 5 bases and 0 bases, with 14 bases remaining between them. Germline loops: CDR1 SGHVS, CDR2 FQNEAQ. CDR3 bases: TGTGCCAGCAGCCAAGGGAACCGTCCCTCTGGAAACACCATATATTTT. Its protein product is CASSQGNRPSGNTIYF.

The V and J genes are TRBV7-7 and TRBJ2-3; D unclear. V dropped 5 bases and J dropped 4 bases, with 13 bases sitting between them. Germline assignment: CDR1 SSHAT and CDR2 FNYEAQ (reference sequence). This CDR3 is 14 amino acids long. The CDR3 nucleotides are TGTGCCAGCAGCCTCCACCACAACTCAGATACGCAGTATTTT. Translation: CASSLHHNSDTQYF. Looking up the rest from reference TRBV7-7 and TRBJ2-3 gives the full variable domain: GAGVSQSPRYKVTKRGQDVTLRCDPISSHATLYWYQQALGQGPEFLTYFNYEAQPDKSGLPSDRFSAERPEGSISTLTIQRTEQRDSAMYRCASSLHHNSDTQYFGPGTRLTVL.

A single count supports this clone. The J gene is TRBJ1-2, the V gene TRBV9, with 8 bases that match TRBD1. CDR3 length equals 13 residues. The V gene end was trimmed by 7 bases and the J gene end by 6 bases; junction bases not matched to a gene: 8. Germline V lookup: CDR1 SGDLS, CDR2 YYNGEE. CDR3 amino acids: CASGRQGSNGYTF. CDR3 DNA: TGTGCCAGCGGACGACAGGGGAGTAATGGCTACACCTTC.

The CDR3 region is CAIRGGFEGDTQYF. In DNA form, the CDR3 reads TGTGCCATCCGAGGCGGCTTTGAGGGGGATACGCAGTATTTT. This chain links TRBV10-3 with TRBJ2-3, with D perhaps matching TRBD1 or TRBD2 (5 bases each). CDR3 length equals 14 residues. The germline gives CDR1 ENHRY, CDR2 SYGVKD. V was cut by 8 bases and J by 6 bases, with 18 bases left in between.

CDR3 nucleotide sequence: TGTGCCAGCAGCGGTAGCGGGAGGGCCCTCGGAGAGACCCAGTACTTC. Translated, it gives CASSGSGRALGETQYF. V usage is TRBV9 and J usage is TRBJ2-5; 11 bases map to TRBD2. The V gene's germline CDR1 is SGDLS and CDR2 YYNGEE. This CDR3 contains 16 residues. V was clipped by 3 bases and J by 4 bases; unmatched bases: 8.

This chain connects TRBV6-1 to TRBJ1-2, with a tentative D call TRBD1 (5 bases). The V end lost 2 bases, the J end lost 6 bases, and 13 bases lay between the germline ends. CDR1 and CDR2 (germline): MNHNS, SASEGT. This CDR3 contains 14 residues. CDR3 nucleotide sequence: TGTGCCAGCAGTGAATGGGGGAGTTGGGATGGCTACACCTTC. The encoded protein is CASSEWGSWDGYTF.

The gene calls are TRBV10-2 and TRBJ2-2; D is perhaps TRBD2 (6 bases). Trimming removed 4 bases from V and 6 bases from J, with 6 bases in between. The V gene's germline CDR1 is WSHSY and CDR2 SAAADI. The CDR3 runs 12 residues. The CDR3 spells CASSGGAGELFF. Written as DNA, the CDR3 is TGCGCCAGCAGTGGGGGGGCCGGGGAGCTGTTTTTT.

This chain joins TRBV6-5 and TRBJ2-3; TRBD1 aligns across 7 bases. The CDR3 consists of 16 residues. After removal of 1 base from V and 1 base from J, the junction contained 5 bases not matched to a gene. CDR1 and CDR2 (germline): MNHEY, SVGAGI. Written as DNA, the CDR3 is TGTGCCAGCAGTTACTTTGCAGGGGGTGGCACAGATACGCAGTATTTT. Translation gives CASSYFAGGGTDTQYF.

The CDR3 reads CASSKPAQSEAFF. CDR3 nucleotide sequence: TGTGCCAGCAGCAAACCCGCGCAGTCTGAAGCTTTCTTT. The chain couples TRBV21-1 to TRBJ1-1. TRBV21-1 is reported as a pseudogene. This CDR3 has 13 amino acids.

The chain uses TRBV29-1 and TRBJ2-1; the match to TRBD2 covers 8 bases. V was pared by 6 bases and J by 4 bases, with 8 bases of the junction left unmatched. The CDR3 runs 14 residues. Germline CDR1 and CDR2: SQVTM and ANQGSEA. CDR3 in amino acids: CSVDGRDKYNEQFF. The CDR3 DNA sequence: TGCAGCGTGGACGGGAGGGATAAGTACAATGAGCAGTTCTTC.

The rearrangement links TRBV5-4 to TRBJ2-3, with 10 bases lining up with TRBD2. The CDR3 is 15 residues long. The germline gives CDR1 SGHNT, CDR2 YYREEE (reference sequence). After removal of 2 bases from V and 4 bases from J, the junction contained 4 bases not matched to a gene. DNA for the CDR3: TGTGCCAGCAGCTTCGCTAGCGGGAGTGCAGATACGCAGTATTTT. Translating it yields CASSFASGSADTQYF.